The next 30 T cell receptor beta chains were all read from a single sample in a study of CD8 T cells in Susac syndrome. A quantity of about 0.5 to 1 ug RNA underwent reverse transcription using random hexamers. TCRdb called the immunoSEQ multiplex PCR reads again in MiXCR, with one record for every CDR3 protein. This sample has 150,000 to 200,000 distinct CDR3 sequences, with approximately 94% found just once. Input material: CD4+ T cells from PBMCs. Every receptor here comes from a human donor with multiple sclerosis.

The genes are TRBV30 and TRBJ1-2; D gene uncertain. Per the germline V gene, CDR1 is GTSNPN and CDR2 is SVGIG (reference sequence). The CDR3 loop spans 12 amino acids. V was clipped by 0 bases and J by 8 bases, with 10 bases between them. This CDR3 is CAWSVRRYGYTF. CDR3 nucleotides: TGTGCCTGGAGTGTACGGAGGTACGGCTACACCTTC.

The chain uses TRBV27 and TRBJ2-7, with D perhaps TRBD2 (6 bases). With 2 bases removed from V and 7 bases from J, the gap between germline ends came to 12 bases. The CDR3 spans 13 residues. Per the germline V gene, CDR1 is MNHEY and CDR2 is SMNVEV (reference sequence). This CDR3 reads CASSLPGVGEQYF. As DNA, the CDR3 is TGTGCCAGCAGTTTACCGGGAGTTGGAGAGCAGTACTTC.

J is TRBJ1-5 and V is TRBV20-1, with D possibly being TRBD1 (6 bases). Germline V gene lookup returns CDR1 DFQATT and CDR2 SNEGSKA (reference sequence). This CDR3 is built from 14 residues. Trimming removed 6 bases from V and 4 bases from J, with 16 bases in between. The CDR3 protein is CSARRGAENQPQHF. The CDR3 DNA reads as TGCAGTGCCCGCCGGGGGGCTGAAAATCAGCCCCAGCATTTT.

This chain connects TRBV5-1 to TRBJ2-7, with D unresolved. CDR1 and CDR2 (germline): SGHRS, YFSETQ. V was shortened by 0 bases and J by 1 base, with 8 bases between the two germline ends. The CDR3 has 14 residues. CDR3 coding DNA: TGCGCCAGCAGCTTGGGTGGGGAATCCTACGAGCAGTACTTC. This sequence encodes CASSLGGESYEQYF.

The chain carries TRBV12-3 or TRBV12-4 and TRBJ1-2; possible D gene TRBD1, 6 bases. The CDR3 consists of 12 residues. Trimming took 5 bases from V and 12 from J, leaving 16 bases between them. CDR3: CASSPGAGDNTF. CDR3 sequence (DNA): TGTGCCAGCAGTCCGGGGGCGGGGGACAACACCTTC.

Comment on this clonotype: Relative to the germline gene, one junction end is altered; a read error may explain this. The rearrangement uses TRBV7-9 and TRBJ2-1; D gene uncertain. The germline V gene has CDR1 SEHNR and CDR2 FQNEAQ (reference sequence). This CDR3 region has 9 residues. The CDR3 coding sequence is TGTGCCAGCACCCCGAGGAAGATTTTC. This gives the protein CASTPRKIF.

V and J are TRBV28 and TRBJ1-1; D is perhaps TRBD1 (5 bases). Germline CDR1 and CDR2: MDHEN and SYDVKM. This CDR3 spans 15 amino acids. V was clipped by 8 bases and J by 2 bases, with 18 bases between them. DNA of the CDR3: TGTGCCAGCTACCCCCGGGACCTTTATAACACTGAAGCTTTCTTT. This codes for CASYPRDLYNTEAFF.

This clonotype was seen only once. The J gene is TRBJ2-4, the V gene TRBV5-4; D possibly uses TRBD1 or TRBD2 (7 bases each). The germline V and J ends were trimmed by 4 bases and 6 bases, with 20 bases remaining between them. Per the germline V gene, CDR1 is SGHNT and CDR2 is YYREEE (reference sequence). The CDR3 is 16 amino acids. This CDR3 reads CASSLGGQTGGNIQYF. DNA of the CDR3: TGTGCCAGCAGCCTAGGGGGACAGACGGGGGGAAACATTCAGTACTTC.

In nucleotides, the CDR3 is TGTGCCTGGAGGCCCTCGGGACTTACCGGGGAGCTGTTTTTT. Amino acids: CAWRPSGLTGELFF. The gene calls are TRBV30 and TRBJ2-2; a weak D match, TRBD2 (6 bases). CDR1 is GTSNPN, CDR2 SVGIG, per germline (reference sequence). The CDR3 is 14 amino acids. V was pared by 3 bases and J by 5 bases, with 13 bases between.

This rearrangement joins TRBV6-4 to TRBJ1-2, with 8 bases matching TRBD1. CDR3 length: 14 residues. With V trimmed by 6 bases and J by 2 bases, 5 bases remained unmatched. Germline V gene data show CDR1 as MRHNA and CDR2 as SNTAGT. The CDR3 protein is CASSQDRENYGYTF. The DNA of the CDR3 is TGTGCCAGCAGCCAGGACAGGGAAAACTATGGCTACACCTTC.

V and J are TRBV29-1 and TRBJ2-3, with D unresolved. Trimming cost V 5 bases and J 6 bases, with 15 bases left between them. The germline CDR1 and CDR2 sequences are SQVTM and ANQGSEA. The CDR3 has 13 amino acids. CDR3 protein: CSVRRLRDDTQYF. The DNA of the CDR3 is TGCAGCGTTCGTCGACTCCGTGATGATACGCAGTATTTT.

V gene TRBV12-3 or TRBV12-4 combines with J gene TRBJ2-7, with D possibly being TRBD1 or TRBD2 (6 bases each). V lost 1 base and J 7 bases, leaving 17 bases between the germline ends. This CDR3 is 15 amino acids long. CDR3 region: CASSLGLGGGFEQYF. DNA for the CDR3: TGTGCCAGCAGTTTAGGCCTGGGGGGCGGATTTGAGCAGTACTTC.

The chain uses TRBV29-1 and TRBJ1-1; no firm D call. The CDR3 contains 13 residues. The V gene lost 2 bases and the J gene lost 4 bases, with 11 bases spanning the gap. Germline CDR1 and CDR2: SQVTM and ANQGSEA. The CDR3 here is CSVELGFGTEAFF. CDR3 bases: TGCAGCGTTGAATTAGGGTTCGGCACTGAAGCTTTCTTT.

The chain has TRBV6-5 and TRBJ1-5; D is perhaps TRBD1 (6 bases). Germline CDR1 and CDR2: MNHEY and SVGAGI. Trimming cost V 6 bases and J 6 bases, with 18 bases left between them. This CDR3 contains 15 residues. The CDR3 sequence is CASSPYKGEGQPQHF. CDR3 sequence (DNA): TGTGCCAGCAGCCCCTATAAGGGGGAGGGTCAGCCCCAGCATTTT.

The rearrangement uses TRBV5-1 and TRBJ2-5; 7 bases are shared with TRBD2. The CDR3 runs 16 residues. With V trimmed by 4 bases and J by 0 bases, 9 bases remained unmatched. Germline V gene lookup returns CDR1 SGHRS and CDR2 YFSETQ. The CDR3 DNA sequence: TGCGCCAGCAGCGGGGGGGGGAATCAGTACCAAGAGACCCAGTACTTC. Its protein product is CASSGGGNQYQETQYF.

The chain is built from TRBV3-1 and TRBJ1-1, with unresolved D. Germline-derived CDR1 and CDR2 are LGHDT and YNNKEL (reference sequence). V was cut by 5 bases and J by 0 bases, with 10 bases left in between. This CDR3 is built from 14 residues. CDR3 coding DNA: TGTGCCAGCAGCGCAGGTATTCTGAACACTGAAGCTTTCTTT. The encoded protein is CASSAGILNTEAFF.

The chain has TRBV29-1 and TRBJ2-1, with 7 positions matching TRBD2. Trimming cost V 4 bases and J 0 bases; bases outside gene matches: 6. The CDR3 spans 15 residues. Germline lookup yields CDR1 SQVTM and CDR2 ANQGSEA. CDR3 nucleotide sequence: TGCAGCGTTGGGGAAGCGGGGAGCTCCTACAATGAGCAGTTCTTC. Translation gives CSVGEAGSSYNEQFF.

The chain combines TRBV29-1 with TRBJ2-4; tentative D call: TRBD1 (5 bases). Germline V gives CDR1 SQVTM, CDR2 ANQGSEA. V was pared by 1 base and J by 6 bases, with 7 bases between. The CDR3 is 12 amino acids. The DNA for the CDR3 is TGCAGCGTTGAAGGGGGCGGAAACATTCAGTACTTC. It specifies CSVEGGGNIQYF.

This clonotype was recorded once. The gene calls are TRBV5-3 and TRBJ2-5; D remains unclear. TRBV5-3 counts as an open reading frame of uncertain function. The V end lost 0 bases, the J end lost 7 bases, and 1 base lay between the germline ends. This CDR3 contains 10 residues. The CDR3 DNA is TGTGCCAGAAGCTTGGGGACCCAGTACTTC. It codes for CARSLGTQYF.

The V and J genes are TRBV7-2 and TRBJ2-2; 7 positions match TRBD2. CDR1 and CDR2 (germline): SGHTA, FQGNSA. This CDR3 has 16 amino acids. V was pared by 1 base and J by 7 bases, with 9 bases of the junction left unmatched. The CDR3 DNA reads TGTGCCAGCAGCTTAGTATACGGCGGGAGTAGCGGGGAGCTGTTTTTT. It codes for CASSLVYGGSSGELFF.

This CDR3 reads CASSPFGLADYTDTQYF. DNA for the CDR3: TGCGCCAGCAGCCCCTTCGGACTAGCGGATTACACAGATACGCAGTATTTT. This chain uses TRBV5-1 with TRBJ2-3, with 10 bases fitting TRBD2. The CDR3 has 17 residues. The germline V gene has CDR1 SGHRS and CDR2 YFSETQ. Trimming removed 4 bases from V and 2 bases from J; junction bases left unmatched: 10.

The rearrangement links TRBV12-3 or TRBV12-4 to TRBJ2-7; D ambiguous. With 5 bases removed from V and 2 bases from J, the gap between germline ends came to 13 bases. The CDR3 is made up of 14 amino acids. The chain's CDR3 is CASSGRASPYEQYF. The CDR3 nucleotides read TGTGCCAGCAGTGGCCGGGCCTCCCCCTACGAGCAGTACTTC.

This chain links TRBV5-1 with TRBJ2-1; D uncertain. V lost 0 bases and J 6 bases, leaving 4 bases between the germline ends. This CDR3 region has 12 residues. Germline-derived CDR1 and CDR2 are SGHRS and YFSETQ. The CDR3 here is CASSLEGNEQFF. The CDR3, as DNA: TGCGCCAGCAGCTTGGAGGGCAATGAGCAGTTCTTC.

The rearrangement joins TRBV11-2 to TRBJ2-1, with TRBD1 matching 11 bases. V dropped 5 bases and J dropped 9; count of bases not matched to a gene: 9. The CDR3 length is 15 residues. Germline CDR1 reads SGHAT; CDR2 reads FQNNGV. The CDR3 DNA reads as TGTGCCAGCAGCGCTGAGGACAGGGGGCTGGGTGAGCAGTTCTTC. This sequence encodes CASSAEDRGLGEQFF.

This sequence joins TRBV3-1 and TRBJ1-2; 8 positions agree with TRBD1. V lost 2 bases and J lost 8; bases outside the gene matches: 1. CDR3 size: 12 residues. Germline CDR1 and CDR2: LGHDT and YNNKEL (reference sequence). In nucleotides, the CDR3 is TGTGCCAGCAGCCAACAGGGGGCGGGCTACACCTTC. Protein: CASSQQGAGYTF.

This chain uses TRBV15 with TRBJ1-2; D is unclear. Looked up from germline, CDR1 is LNHNV and CDR2 is YYDKDF (reference sequence). This CDR3 has 14 amino acids. V was clipped by 5 bases and J by 3 bases, with 13 bases between them. Written as DNA, the CDR3 is TGTGCCACCAGCTCCAGTGATATCGACTATGGCTACACCTTC. This translates into CATSSSDIDYGYTF.

This clonotype was counted a single time. This chain joins TRBV25-1 and TRBJ1-1; no firm D call. The CDR3 runs to 13 residues. V shed 3 bases and J shed 5 bases, with 10 bases lying between them. The germline V gene encodes CDR1 MGHDK and CDR2 SYGVNS. CDR3 DNA: TGTGCCAGCAGTGAGAGGAGTTGGACTGAAGCTTTCTTT. It translates to CASSERSWTEAFF.

This clonotype was counted a few times. V gene TRBV19 combines with J gene TRBJ1-5; 7 bases line up with TRBD1. This CDR3 has 11 residues. V was clipped by 5 bases and J by 9 bases; unmatched bases: 1. Germline values: CDR1 LNHDA, CDR2 SQIVND (reference sequence). The CDR3, as DNA: TGTGCCAGTAGTCAGGGGGTGCCCCAGCATTTT. Translation gives CASSQGVPQHF. Together with reference TRBV19 and TRBJ1-5, the CDR3 gives the full variable domain: DGGITQSPKYLFRKEGQNVTLSCEQNLNHDAMYWYRQDPGQGLRLIYYSQIVNDFQKGDIAEGYSVSREKKESFPLTVTSAQKNPTAFYLCASSQGVPQHFGDGTRLSIL.

The chain joins TRBV7-9 to TRBJ2-5; D is ambiguous. The CDR3 totals 13 residues. Germline V CDR1 and CDR2: SEHNR, FQNEAQ (reference sequence). With 4 bases removed from V and 4 bases from J, the gap between germline ends came to 10 bases. The CDR3 region is CASSSRAGETQYF. The CDR3 coding sequence is TGTGCCAGCAGCTCACGCGCAGGAGAGACCCAGTACTTC.

The count of this clonotype is one. The chain combines TRBV14 with TRBJ1-2; the D is unclear. From germline, CDR1 is SGHDN and CDR2 FVKESK. Deletions cut 1 base from V and 5 bases from J, with 5 bases between. The CDR3 loop spans 12 amino acids. As DNA, the CDR3 is TGTGCCAGCAGCCAAGTCGATTATGGCTACACCTTC. Encoded protein: CASSQVDYGYTF.